These 15 T cell receptor beta chains share one sample of origin, sequenced in a study of cytomegalovirus exposure and HLA in healthy donors. 13 Jbeta primers and 60 Vbeta primers were used for the PCR. Assay used: immunoSEQ multiplex PCR; TCRdb lists only in-frame clones, some missing. This sample's table reports roughly 80,000 clones. Material for sequencing was PBMCs. The receptors derive from a man aged 50-60 years in good health and CMV-seropositive.

The chain is built from TRBV9 and TRBJ1-2; D perhaps matches TRBD1 (5 bases). CDR3 length equals 15 residues. Germline CDR1 and CDR2: SGDLS and YYNGEE. V dropped 4 bases and J dropped 6 bases, with 19 bases sitting between them. The CDR3 loop reads CASSPGGLRENGYTF. CDR3 nucleotides: TGTGCCAGCAGCCCGGGGGGGTTAAGAGAAAATGGCTACACCTTC.

V gene TRBV30 combines with J gene TRBJ1-2, with TRBD1 matching over 8 bases. V gave up 3 bases and J gave up 4 bases; unmatched junction bases: 7. The CDR3 length is 14 residues. CDR1 GTSNPN and CDR2 SVGIG come from the germline V gene (reference sequence). The CDR3 sequence: CAWRLPDRVYGYTF. The CDR3 DNA is TGTGCCTGGAGATTACCGGACAGGGTCTATGGCTACACCTTC.

The chain combines TRBV15 with TRBJ1-4; D call uncertain. Between the trimmed V and J ends, which lost 0 bases and 3 bases, there was a span of 14 bases. CDR1 is LNHNV and CDR2 is YYDKDF in the germline V gene (reference sequence). CDR3 length equals 17 residues. CDR3 DNA sequence: TGTGCCACCAGCAGAGAAAGGGCGGGAAAGGCTAATGAAAAACTGTTTTTT. Encoded protein: CATSRERAGKANEKLFF.

The genes are TRBV9 and TRBJ1-2; 7 positions match TRBD1. Trimming at V came to 4 bases and at J to 14 bases, leaving 11 bases not matched to a gene. The CDR3 extends over 12 amino acids. Germline V gene data show CDR1 as SGDLS and CDR2 as YYNGEE. CDR3 in DNA: TGTGCCAGCAGCCTTGGGACAGCCGGTTATACCTTC. Translated: CASSLGTAGYTF.

The rearrangement joins TRBV6-1 to TRBJ2-5; a weak D match, TRBD2 (5 bases). Between the trimmed V and J ends, which lost 11 bases and 3 bases, there was a span of 13 bases. The CDR3 has 12 amino acids. From germline, CDR1 is MNHNS and CDR2 SASEGT. This CDR3 reads CARPEVEETQYF. CDR3 in DNA: TGTGCCCGACCGGAGGTAGAAGAGACCCAGTACTTC.

The V and J genes are TRBV19 and TRBJ2-2; maybe TRBD2 (6 bases). Per germline, CDR1 LNHDA and CDR2 SQIVND (reference sequence). This CDR3 is 15 amino acids long. Trimming removed 4 bases from V and 1 base from J, with 10 bases in between. The DNA for the CDR3 is TGTGCCAGTAGTAAGGAGGGGAGGAACACCGGGGAGCTGTTTTTT. Its protein product is CASSKEGRNTGELFF. Full variable domain (missing parts from reference TRBV19 and TRBJ2-2): DGGITQSPKYLFRKEGQNVTLSCEQNLNHDAMYWYRQDPGQGLRLIYYSQIVNDFQKGDIAEGYSVSREKKESFPLTVTSAQKNPTAFYLCASSKEGRNTGELFFGEGSRLTVL.

The V and J genes are TRBV5-1 and TRBJ1-2, with TRBD1 matching over 7 bases. Germline assignment: CDR1 SGHRS and CDR2 YFSETQ. This CDR3 has 15 amino acids. Trimming cost V 0 bases and J 1 base; bases outside gene matches: 3. CDR3 amino acids: CASSLETGNNYGYTF. CDR3 DNA sequence: TGCGCCAGCAGCTTGGAGACAGGGAATAACTATGGCTACACCTTC. The full variable domain, in which reference TRBV5-1 and TRBJ1-2 provide the parts outside the CDR3, is KAGVTQTPRYLIKTRGQQVTLSCSPISGHRSVSWYQQTPGQGLQFLFEYFSETQRNKGNFPGRFSGRQFSNSRSEMNVSTLELGDSALYLCASSLETGNNYGYTFGSGTRLTVV.

In nucleotides, the CDR3 is TGTGCCAGCAGCTTAGGACAGAGAACCTATGGCTACACCTTC. This sequence encodes CASSLGQRTYGYTF. This chain joins TRBV5-6 and TRBJ1-2; possible D gene TRBD1, 6 bases. V was cut by 2 bases and J by 4 bases, with 12 bases left in between. CDR1 and CDR2 (germline): SGHDT, YYEEEE. The CDR3 is made up of 14 amino acids.

This chain connects TRBV6-1 to TRBJ2-7; 7 nucleotides align to TRBD1. The trim removed 4 bases at V and 12 bases at J, leaving 9 bases unmatched. The CDR3 runs 12 residues. Germline loops: CDR1 MNHNS, CDR2 SASEGT. In DNA form, the CDR3 reads TGTGCCAGCAGTGGAAGGACCGGGACAGCGTACGTC. Translating it yields CASSGRTGTAYV.

This rearrangement joins TRBV7-7 to TRBJ2-2, with D unclear. Germline V CDR1 and CDR2: SSHAT, FNYEAQ (reference sequence). The CDR3 runs to 14 residues. V was clipped by 0 bases and J by 4 bases, with 6 bases between them. The DNA for the CDR3 is TGTGCCAGCAGCTTAGCCGTTAGCACCGGGGAGCTGTTTTTT. Translated: CASSLAVSTGELFF.

The J gene is TRBJ1-1, the V gene TRBV9, with D unclear. This CDR3 is 13 amino acids long. Trimming cost V 1 base and J 3 bases, with 7 bases left between them. The germline gives CDR1 SGDLS, CDR2 YYNGEE. CDR3 amino acids: CASSVTAYTEAFF. The CDR3 DNA reads as TGTGCCAGCAGCGTAACAGCTTACACTGAAGCTTTCTTT. Together with reference TRBV9 and TRBJ1-1, the CDR3 gives the full variable domain: DSGVTQTPKHLITATGQRVTLRCSPRSGDLSVYWYQQSLDQGLQFLIQYYNGEERAKGNILERFSAQQFPDLHSELNLSSLELGDSALYFCASSVTAYTEAFFGQGTRLTVV.

The V call is TRBV28, the J call TRBJ1-1, with TRBD1 as a possible D gene (5 bases). CDR1 is MDHEN, CDR2 SYDVKM, per germline. CDR3 length: 16 amino acids. V was shortened by 5 bases and J by 1 base, with 17 bases between the two germline ends. In DNA, the CDR3 is TGTGCCAGCAGTATCGAGTCCGACAGTTCGAACACTGAAGCTTTCTTT. It encodes CASSIESDSSNTEAFF.

The rearrangement uses TRBV5-1 and TRBJ2-2; D possibly corresponds to TRBD2 (5 bases). The CDR3 consists of 15 residues. Germline V gives CDR1 SGHRS, CDR2 YFSETQ. The V gene lost 2 bases and the J gene lost 9 bases, with 17 bases spanning the gap. The CDR3 DNA follows: TGCGCCAGCAGCTTCCAGTTAGGAGGTGGCCGGGAGCTGTTTTTT. This gives the protein CASSFQLGGGRELFF.

The chain combines TRBV6-1 with TRBJ2-7; 7 bases line up with TRBD2. V lost 3 bases, J lost 1 base, and 6 bases stayed unmatched. The CDR3 is 15 residues long. Germline CDR1 reads MNHNS; CDR2 reads SASEGT. In DNA, the CDR3 is TGTGCCAGCAGTGATAGGGCGGGAGCGTCCTACGAGCAGTACTTC. This encodes CASSDRAGASYEQYF.

The chain employs TRBV7-9 and TRBJ1-3; 9 nucleotides line up with TRBD1. The V segment lost 4 bases and the J segment 0 bases; nucleotides outside the gene matches: 4. In germline, CDR1 is SEHNR, CDR2 FQNEAQ (reference sequence). The CDR3 has 16 residues. The CDR3 reads CASSSGTGSSGNTIYF. The CDR3 DNA sequence: TGTGCCAGCAGCTCCGGGACAGGGAGCTCTGGAAACACCATATATTTT.